What follows are 23 T cell receptor beta chains derived from one specimen sequenced in a study of blood T cell repertoires in COVID-19. The method was immunoSEQ multiplex PCR; TCRdb's version includes in-frame clones alone and lacks a portion of them. This sample yields over 250,000 clones, of which about 89% are seen a single time; about 1.6% belongs to the top ten. Source material: peripheral blood. These receptors originate from a woman in her thirties or forties who had recovered from COVID-19.

The V and J genes are TRBV6-5 and TRBJ2-7; D might be TRBD1 (5 bases). Trimming pared 2 bases from V and 0 bases from J, leaving 11 bases between. Germline loops: CDR1 MNHEY, CDR2 SVGAGI. This CDR3 comprises 15 residues. CDR3 nucleotide sequence: TGTGCCAGCAGTTACGGGGTAGGGGTCTCCTACGAGCAGTACTTC. Translated: CASSYGVGVSYEQYF.

This clone was detected once. The chain links TRBV12-3 or TRBV12-4 to TRBJ1-2; D gene ambiguous. The CDR3 runs to 13 residues. The V end lost 3 bases, the J end lost 4 bases, and 9 bases lay between the germline ends. The CDR3 here is CASSLQAIYGYTF. CDR3 nucleotides: TGTGCCAGCAGTTTGCAGGCGATCTATGGCTACACCTTC.

The genes are TRBV9 and TRBJ2-1; TRBD1 matches at 10 bases. Germline values: CDR1 SGDLS, CDR2 YYNGEE. CDR3 length: 15 amino acids. Trimming cost V 4 bases and J 9 bases; bases outside gene matches: 10. The CDR3 spells CASSFAGTGEGEQFF. In DNA, the CDR3 is TGTGCCAGCAGCTTCGCCGGGACAGGGGAAGGTGAGCAGTTCTTC.

The chain uses TRBV10-1 and TRBJ2-6; D is ambiguous. V gave up 3 bases and J gave up 0 bases, with 3 bases separating them. The CDR3 loop spans 14 amino acids. Germline-derived CDR1 and CDR2 are WNHNN and SYGVQD (reference sequence). The CDR3: CASSDNSGANVLTF. CDR3 DNA: TGCGCCAGCAGTGACAACTCTGGGGCCAACGTCCTGACTTTC.

The chain uses TRBV4-3 and TRBJ2-1, with 8 nucleotides matching TRBD2. Germline loops: CDR1 LGHNA, CDR2 YSLEER. CDR3 size: 17 residues. V gave up 0 bases and J gave up 0 bases; unmatched junction bases: 4. Here the CDR3 reads CASSQDTSGRSYNEQFF. The CDR3 bases are TGCGCCAGCAGCCAAGACACTAGCGGCCGCTCCTACAATGAGCAGTTCTTC.

The chain recombines TRBV7-3 with TRBJ2-3; D unresolved. This CDR3 comprises 11 residues. Germline values: CDR1 SGHTA, CDR2 FQGTGA. Deletions cut 8 bases from V and 7 bases from J, with 10 bases between. CDR3 amino acids: CASAQQNTQYF. The CDR3 bases are TGTGCCAGCGCCCAACAAAATACGCAGTATTTT.

The rearrangement links TRBV18 to TRBJ1-1, with D uncertain. Germline V gene data show CDR1 as KGHSH and CDR2 as LQKENI. Trimming removed 2 bases at V and 4 bases at J, with 14 bases between. The CDR3 runs to 15 residues. CDR3 sequence reads: CASSPMREVATEAFF. CDR3 nucleotides: TGTGCCAGCTCACCAATGAGGGAGGTCGCCACTGAAGCTTTCTTT.

The chain couples TRBV7-8 to TRBJ1-2, with 9 bases fitting TRBD1. The CDR3 is made up of 13 amino acids. With 4 bases clipped from V and 6 bases from J, the junction kept 3 bases outside the gene matches. Germline V gene sequence: CDR1 SGHVS, CDR2 FQNEAQ. The CDR3 bases are TGTGCCAGCAGCTCACAGGGGGCCAATGGCTACACCTTC. Protein sequence: CASSSQGANGYTF.

The J gene is TRBJ1-2, the V gene TRBV7-2; 9 bases align to TRBD1. V lost 5 bases, J lost 3 bases, and 7 bases stayed unmatched. This CDR3 region has 15 residues. CDR1 and CDR2 from the germline V gene are SGHTA and FQGNSA. The DNA for the CDR3 is TGTGCCAGCAGCCAATTAGGACAGGGGCACTATGGCTACACCTTC. It specifies CASSQLGQGHYGYTF.

This rearrangement joins TRBV5-4 to TRBJ1-2; no clear D. CDR1 and CDR2 (germline): SGHNT, YYREEE (reference sequence). The CDR3 totals 17 residues. Between the trimmed V and J ends, which lost 1 base and 1 base, there was a span of 17 bases. CDR3 region: CASSLYLSVTSNYGYTF. CDR3 nucleotide sequence: TGTGCCAGCAGCTTGTACTTATCGGTGACAAGTAACTATGGCTACACCTTC.

The V gene is TRBV19, the J gene TRBJ1-1; D is unresolved. The CDR3 contains 16 residues. The V end was cut by 0 bases, the J end by 1 base, with 12 bases between. From germline, CDR1 is LNHDA and CDR2 SQIVND (reference sequence). CDR3 sequence reads: CASSIESGLSNTEAFF. Written as DNA, the CDR3 is TGTGCCAGTAGTATAGAAAGCGGGCTGTCGAACACTGAAGCTTTCTTT. Full variable domain (remainder filled in from reference TRBV19 and TRBJ1-1): DGGITQSPKYLFRKEGQNVTLSCEQNLNHDAMYWYRQDPGQGLRLIYYSQIVNDFQKGDIAEGYSVSREKKESFPLTVTSAQKNPTAFYLCASSIESGLSNTEAFFGQGTRLTVV.

The chain couples TRBV7-9 to TRBJ2-1, with D possibly being TRBD2 (6 bases). V was clipped by 5 bases and J by 2 bases, with 13 bases between them. The CDR3 has 15 residues. The germline V gene encodes CDR1 SEHNR and CDR2 FQNEAQ (reference sequence). CDR3 amino acids: CASSQTSPTYNEQFF. Here the CDR3 DNA reads TGTGCCAGCAGCCAAACTAGCCCTACCTACAATGAGCAGTTCTTC.

CDR3 DNA sequence: TGTGCCAGTAGCCTGACCGACGGGGGCAATCAGCCCCAGCATTTT. It is translated as CASSLTDGGNQPQHF. The rearrangement joins TRBV19 to TRBJ1-5; D ambiguous. Per the germline V gene, CDR1 is LNHDA and CDR2 is SQIVND (reference sequence). The ends were cut back, 6 bases at V and 2 bases at J, with 14 bases in the middle. This CDR3 spans 15 amino acids.

This clone was recorded a few times. V is TRBV2 and J is TRBJ2-5; D perhaps matches TRBD1 (5 bases). V was trimmed by 9 bases and J by 4 bases, leaving 12 bases between them. Germline-derived CDR1 and CDR2 are SNHLY and FYNNEI. The CDR3 loop spans 12 amino acids. The CDR3: CASANRGETQYF. In nucleotides, the CDR3 is TGTGCCAGTGCGAATAGGGGAGAGACCCAGTACTTC. Together with reference TRBV2 and TRBJ2-5, the CDR3 gives the full variable domain: EPEVTQTPSHQVTQMGQEVILRCVPISNHLYFYWYRQILGQKVEFLVSFYNNEISEKSEIFDDQFSVERPDGSNFTLKIRSTKLEDSAMYFCASANRGETQYFGPGTRLLVL.

The CDR3 nucleotides are TGTGCCAGCAGCCCTCGACAGAATTCTAACTATGGCTACACCTTC. As protein: CASSPRQNSNYGYTF. The chain has TRBV7-9 and TRBJ1-2; TRBD1 is a possible D gene (5 bases). Germline-derived CDR1 and CDR2 are SEHNR and FQNEAQ (reference sequence). Trimming removed 5 bases at V and 0 bases at J, with 13 bases between. The CDR3 runs 15 residues.

Only a few counts were recorded for this clone. V gene TRBV5-4 combines with J gene TRBJ1-4; TRBD1 matches at 9 bases. This CDR3 has 15 amino acids. Germline loops: CDR1 SGHNT, CDR2 YYREEE (reference sequence). Trimming removed 2 bases from V and 8 bases from J; junction bases left unmatched: 7. The CDR3 reads CASSFTGQGNEKLFF. The CDR3 DNA sequence: TGTGCCAGCAGCTTCACGGGACAGGGTAACGAAAAACTGTTTTTT.

The CDR3 DNA reads as TGTGCCACCCGTATCGGAGGGGAGGGTCAGCCCCAGCATTTT. It encodes CATRIGGEGQPQHF. This chain uses TRBV15 with TRBJ1-5; TRBD1 might be the D (5 bases). CDR1 LNHNV and CDR2 YYDKDF come from the germline V gene (reference sequence). With 8 bases removed from V and 6 bases from J, the gap between germline ends came to 17 bases. The CDR3 covers 14 residues.

This clone was counted between two and nine times. This chain connects TRBV7-8 to TRBJ2-5, with D unresolved. Germline values: CDR1 SGHVS, CDR2 FQNEAQ. The CDR3 has 17 amino acids. V was pared by 0 bases and J by 0 bases, with 14 bases between. The CDR3 here is CASSLATALKNQETQYF. CDR3 in DNA: TGTGCCAGCAGCTTAGCCACAGCATTGAAAAACCAAGAGACCCAGTACTTC.

The CDR3 spells CASSLAPGGHQPQHF. The CDR3 bases are TGCGCCAGCAGCTTGGCGCCAGGGGGTCATCAGCCCCAGCATTTT. The chain links TRBV5-1 to TRBJ1-5, with TRBD1 matching 7 bases. The CDR3 loop spans 15 amino acids. V lost 0 bases and J lost 5; bases outside the gene matches: 5. The germline CDR1 and CDR2 sequences are SGHRS and YFSETQ.

J is TRBJ2-4 and V is TRBV5-1, with 9 bases matching TRBD1. V lost 4 bases to trimming and J lost 9 bases; unmatched junction nucleotides: 5. Germline V gene lookup returns CDR1 SGHRS and CDR2 YFSETQ. There are 13 residues in the CDR3. The CDR3 here is CASSPGQGTIQYF. The DNA for the CDR3 is TGCGCCAGCAGCCCCGGACAGGGGACCATTCAGTACTTC.

This chain connects TRBV6-5 to TRBJ2-7; 9 nucleotides match TRBD1. In germline, CDR1 is MNHEY, CDR2 SVGAGI. The CDR3 length is 15 residues. Germline trimming cut 0 bases from V and 2 bases from J; bases unmatched to any gene: 2. The CDR3 region is CASSYSGTGTYEQYF. In DNA form, the CDR3 reads TGTGCCAGCAGTTACTCCGGGACAGGGACCTACGAGCAGTACTTC.

This clone has only one observation. V and J are TRBV11-2 and TRBJ1-1; D gene uncertain. This CDR3 has 17 residues. V dropped 7 bases and J dropped 0 bases, with 21 bases sitting between them. In germline, CDR1 is SGHAT, CDR2 FQNNGV. The CDR3 DNA sequence: TGTGCCAGCACCATGAGGCGGTCCGGGTTCATGAACACTGAAGCTTTCTTT. It encodes CASTMRRSGFMNTEAFF.

The chain uses TRBV4-1 and TRBJ2-5; D unclear. The germline gives CDR1 MGHRA, CDR2 YSYEKL. The CDR3 contains 15 residues. Trimming removed 0 bases at V and 4 bases at J, with 12 bases between. The CDR3 coding sequence is TGCGCCAGCAGCCAAGATTCGGTCTCGAGAGAGACCCAGTACTTC. Amino acids: CASSQDSVSRETQYF.